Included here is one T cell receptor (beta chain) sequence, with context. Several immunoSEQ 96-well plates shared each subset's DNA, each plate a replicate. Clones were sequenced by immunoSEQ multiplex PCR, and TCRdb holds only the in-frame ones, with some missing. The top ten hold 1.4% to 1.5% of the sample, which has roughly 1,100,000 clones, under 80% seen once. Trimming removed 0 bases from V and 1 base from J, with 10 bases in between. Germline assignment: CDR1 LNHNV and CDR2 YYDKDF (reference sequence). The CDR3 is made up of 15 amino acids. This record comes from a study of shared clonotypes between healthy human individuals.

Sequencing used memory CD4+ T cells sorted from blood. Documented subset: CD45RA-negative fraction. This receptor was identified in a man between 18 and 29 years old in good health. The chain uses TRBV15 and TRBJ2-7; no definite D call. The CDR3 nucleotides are TGTGCCACCAGCAGAGATCCGGGCGATTCCTACGAGCAGTACTTC. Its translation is CATSRDPGDSYEQYF. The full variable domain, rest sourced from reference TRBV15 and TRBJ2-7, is DAMVIQNPRYQVTQFGKPVTLSCSQTLNHNVMYWYQQKSSQAPKLLFHYYDKDFNNEADTPDNFQSRRPNTSFCFLDIRSPGLGDTAMYLCATSRDPGDSYEQYFGPGTRLTVT.